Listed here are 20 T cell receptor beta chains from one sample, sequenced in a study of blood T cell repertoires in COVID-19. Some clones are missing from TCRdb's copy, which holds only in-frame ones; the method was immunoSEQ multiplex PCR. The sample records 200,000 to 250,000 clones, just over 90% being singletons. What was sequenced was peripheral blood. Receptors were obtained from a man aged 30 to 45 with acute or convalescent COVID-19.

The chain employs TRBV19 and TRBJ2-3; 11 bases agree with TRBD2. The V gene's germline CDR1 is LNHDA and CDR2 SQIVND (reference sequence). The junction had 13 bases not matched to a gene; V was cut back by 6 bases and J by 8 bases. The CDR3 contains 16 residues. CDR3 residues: CASSLGATSGKGTQYF. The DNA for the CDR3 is TGTGCCAGTAGCCTGGGGGCGACTAGCGGGAAAGGTACGCAGTATTTT.

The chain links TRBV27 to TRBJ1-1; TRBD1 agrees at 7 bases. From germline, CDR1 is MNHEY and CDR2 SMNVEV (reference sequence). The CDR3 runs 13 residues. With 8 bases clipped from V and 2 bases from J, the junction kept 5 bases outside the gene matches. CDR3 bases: TGTGCCAGCCTTGACAGGGAAAACACTGAAGCTTTCTTT. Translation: CASLDRENTEAFF.

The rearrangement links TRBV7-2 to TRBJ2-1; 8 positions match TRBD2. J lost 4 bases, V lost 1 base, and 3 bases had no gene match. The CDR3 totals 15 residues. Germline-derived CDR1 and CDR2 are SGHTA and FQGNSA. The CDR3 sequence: CASSLDGGGYNEQFF. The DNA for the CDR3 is TGTGCCAGCAGCTTAGATGGCGGGGGGTACAATGAGCAGTTCTTC. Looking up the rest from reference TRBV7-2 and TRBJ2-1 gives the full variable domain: GAGVSQSPSNKVTEKGKDVELRCDPISGHTALYWYRQSLGQGLEFLIYFQGNSAPDKSGLPSDRFSAERTGGSVSTLTIQRTQQEDSAVYLCASSLDGGGYNEQFFGPGTRLTVL.

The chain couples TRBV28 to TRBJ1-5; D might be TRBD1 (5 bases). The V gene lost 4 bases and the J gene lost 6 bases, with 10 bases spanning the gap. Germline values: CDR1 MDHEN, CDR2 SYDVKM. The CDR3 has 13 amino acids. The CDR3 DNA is TGTGCCAGCAGTTACCCCCAGGGTCAGCCCCAGCATTTT. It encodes CASSYPQGQPQHF.

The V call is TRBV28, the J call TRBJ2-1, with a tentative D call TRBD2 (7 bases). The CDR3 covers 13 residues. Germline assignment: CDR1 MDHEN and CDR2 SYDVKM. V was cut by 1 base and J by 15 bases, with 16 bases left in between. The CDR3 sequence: CASSLSRGPGRFF. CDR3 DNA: TGTGCCAGCAGTTTATCGCGGGGGCCGGGGCGGTTCTTC.

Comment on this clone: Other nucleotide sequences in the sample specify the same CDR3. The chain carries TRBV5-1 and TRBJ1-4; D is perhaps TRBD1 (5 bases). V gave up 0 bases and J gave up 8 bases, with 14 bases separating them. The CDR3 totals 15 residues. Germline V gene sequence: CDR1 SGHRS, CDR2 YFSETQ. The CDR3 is CASSLAGSGGEKLFF. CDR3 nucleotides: TGCGCCAGCAGCTTGGCTGGGTCCGGGGGAGAAAAACTGTTTTTT.

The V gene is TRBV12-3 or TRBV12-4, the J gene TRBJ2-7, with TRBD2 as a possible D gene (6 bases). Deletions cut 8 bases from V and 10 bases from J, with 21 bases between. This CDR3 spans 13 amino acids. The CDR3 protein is CASSRFGGAAQYF. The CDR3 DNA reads TGTGCCAGCTCCAGGTTTGGCGGGGCCGCTCAGTACTTC.

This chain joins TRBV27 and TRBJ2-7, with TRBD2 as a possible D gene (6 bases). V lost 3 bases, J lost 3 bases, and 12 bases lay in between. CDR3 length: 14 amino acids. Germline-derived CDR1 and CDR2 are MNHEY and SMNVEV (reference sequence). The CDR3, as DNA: TGTGCCAGCAGTTTGCGGGGACGGTTCTACGAGCAGTACTTC. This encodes CASSLRGRFYEQYF.

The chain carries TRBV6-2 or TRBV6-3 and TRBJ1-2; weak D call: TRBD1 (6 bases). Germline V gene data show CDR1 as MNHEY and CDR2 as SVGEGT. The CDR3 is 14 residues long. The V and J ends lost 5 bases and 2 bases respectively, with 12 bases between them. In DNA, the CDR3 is TGTGCCAGCAGTAAAATGCAGGGGAACTATGGCTACACCTTC. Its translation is CASSKMQGNYGYTF.

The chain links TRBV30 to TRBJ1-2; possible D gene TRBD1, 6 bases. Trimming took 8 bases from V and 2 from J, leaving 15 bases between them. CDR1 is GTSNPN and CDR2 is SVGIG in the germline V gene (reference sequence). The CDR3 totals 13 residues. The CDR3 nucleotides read TGTGCCGGGGAAGGGGGGGGAAACTATGGCTACACCTTC. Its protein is CAGEGGGNYGYTF.

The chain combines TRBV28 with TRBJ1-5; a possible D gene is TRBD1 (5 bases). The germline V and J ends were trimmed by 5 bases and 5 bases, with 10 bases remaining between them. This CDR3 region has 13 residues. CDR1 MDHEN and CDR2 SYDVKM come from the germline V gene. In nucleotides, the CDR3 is TGTGCCAGCAGTCCTGACAGTTATCAGCCCCAGCATTTT. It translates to CASSPDSYQPQHF. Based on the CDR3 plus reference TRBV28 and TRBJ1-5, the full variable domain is DVKVTQSSRYLVKRTGEKVFLECVQDMDHENMFWYRQDPGLGLRLIYFSYDVKMKEKGDIPEGYSVSREKKERFSLILESASTNQTSMYLCASSPDSYQPQHFGDGTRLSIL.

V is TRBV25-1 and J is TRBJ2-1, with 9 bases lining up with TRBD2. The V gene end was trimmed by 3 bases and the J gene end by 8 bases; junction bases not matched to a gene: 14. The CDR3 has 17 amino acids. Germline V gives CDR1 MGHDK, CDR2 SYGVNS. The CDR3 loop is CASSDNSGSISGYEQFF. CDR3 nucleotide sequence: TGTGCCAGCAGTGACAATAGCGGGAGTATTAGTGGTTATGAGCAGTTCTTC.

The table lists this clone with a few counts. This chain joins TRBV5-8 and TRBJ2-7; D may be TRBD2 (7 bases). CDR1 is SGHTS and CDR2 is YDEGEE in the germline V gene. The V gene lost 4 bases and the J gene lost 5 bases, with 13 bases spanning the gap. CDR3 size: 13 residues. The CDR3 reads CASSGGAFDEQYF. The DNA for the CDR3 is TGTGCCAGCAGCGGGGGGGCGTTCGACGAGCAGTACTTC.

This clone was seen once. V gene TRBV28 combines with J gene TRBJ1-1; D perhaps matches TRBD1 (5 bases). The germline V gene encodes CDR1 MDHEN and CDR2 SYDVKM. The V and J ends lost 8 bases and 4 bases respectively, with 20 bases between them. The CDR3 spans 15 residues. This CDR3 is CASYPPAGRTTEAFF. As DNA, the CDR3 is TGTGCCAGCTACCCCCCCGCAGGGCGGACCACTGAAGCTTTCTTT.

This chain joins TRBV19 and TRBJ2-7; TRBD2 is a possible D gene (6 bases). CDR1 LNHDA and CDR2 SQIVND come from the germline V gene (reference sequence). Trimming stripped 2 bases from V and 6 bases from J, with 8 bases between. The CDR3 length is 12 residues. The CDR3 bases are TGTGCCAGTAGTATATCCGGGGGCGAGCAGTACTTC. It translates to CASSISGGEQYF.

CDR3 amino acids: CASSRGKTQYF. Written as DNA, the CDR3 is TGTGCCAGCAGCCGCGGGAAGACGCAGTATTTT. The rearrangement links TRBV7-9 to TRBJ2-3; tentatively, D is TRBD2 (6 bases). Germline loops: CDR1 SEHNR, CDR2 FQNEAQ (reference sequence). This CDR3 is built from 11 residues. V lost 5 bases to trimming and J lost 9 bases, with 9 bases between them.

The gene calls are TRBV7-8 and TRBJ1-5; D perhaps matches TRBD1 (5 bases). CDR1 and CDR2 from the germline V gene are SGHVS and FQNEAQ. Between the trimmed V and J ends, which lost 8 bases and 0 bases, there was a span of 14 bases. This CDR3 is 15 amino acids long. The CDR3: CASQGAEYSNQPQHF. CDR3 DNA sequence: TGTGCCAGCCAGGGTGCCGAATATAGCAATCAGCCCCAGCATTTT.

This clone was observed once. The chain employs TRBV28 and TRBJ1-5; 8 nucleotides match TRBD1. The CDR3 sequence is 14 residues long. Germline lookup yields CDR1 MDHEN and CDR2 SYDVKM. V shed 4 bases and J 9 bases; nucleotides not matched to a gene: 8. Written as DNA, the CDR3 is TGTGCCAGCAGTTATCCGTCAGGGGGCAGGCCCCAGCATTTT. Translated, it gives CASSYPSGGRPQHF.

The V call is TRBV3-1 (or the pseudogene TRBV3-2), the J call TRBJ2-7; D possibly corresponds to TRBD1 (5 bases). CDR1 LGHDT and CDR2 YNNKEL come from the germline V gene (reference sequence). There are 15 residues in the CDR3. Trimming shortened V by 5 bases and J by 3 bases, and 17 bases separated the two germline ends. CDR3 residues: CASSRGRASDYEQYF. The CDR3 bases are TGTGCCAGCAGCAGAGGCAGGGCGAGTGACTACGAGCAGTACTTC.

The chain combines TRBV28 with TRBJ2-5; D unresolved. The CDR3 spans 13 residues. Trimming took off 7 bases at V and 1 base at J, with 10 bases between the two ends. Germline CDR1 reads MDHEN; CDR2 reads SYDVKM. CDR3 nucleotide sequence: TGTGCCAGCAAATTAGACTTCCAAGAGACCCAGTACTTC. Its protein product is CASKLDFQETQYF.